The rows below give T cell receptor beta chains drawn from one sample of a study of blood T cell repertoires in COVID-19. Generated by immunoSEQ multiplex PCR, the TCRdb table keeps only in-frame clones and is missing some. The sample includes about 200,000 clones, roughly 94% of them seen just once. Sequenced material: peripheral blood. All receptors come from a man aged 25 to 45 with COVID-19, enrolled during active disease. CDR3s include the opening cysteine and the closing phenylalanine or tryptophan. The D gene is left open where the match is weak. Rows may omit the clone size; those that give it use once, few, many or a size class.

D gene	clone size	V gene	J gene	CDR3 DNA	CDR3 protein
TRBD1	-	TRBV5-1	TRBJ1-6	TGCGCCAGCAGCTTGCGAGGACAGGGGGCTTCACCCCTCCACTTT	CASSLRGQGASPLHF
-	-	TRBV20-1	TRBJ1-1	TGCAGTGCTAGTAGATATCGGGGGGCGATCACTGAAGCTTTCTTT	CSASRYRGAITEAFF
TRBD1	-	TRBV12-3/TRBV12-4	TRBJ2-1	TGTGCCAGCAGGAGGGACAGAAACAATGAGCAGTTCTTC	CASRRDRNNEQFF
-	once	TRBV10-1	TRBJ1-2	TGCGCCAGCAGTGAGTCTCCCCTGGGAGGTGGCTACACCTTC	CASSESPLGGGYTF
TRBD1	-	TRBV9	TRBJ2-2	TGTGCCAGCAGCGCTCCGGGACAGTGGGACACCGGGGAGCTGTTTTTT	CASSAPGQWDTGELFF
-	-	TRBV9	TRBJ1-3	TGTGCCAGCAGCGCAGCGACAGGAGACTCTGGAAACACCATATATTTT	CASSAATGDSGNTIYF
TRBD1	-	TRBV19	TRBJ1-4	TGTGCCAGTAGTGGAAGGACAGGGGTTAGTGAAAAACTGTTTTTT	CASSGRTGVSEKLFF
-	once	TRBV29-1	TRBJ1-1	TGCAGCGTTGCCTCACGGTTGAACACTGAAGCTTTCTTT	CSVASRLNTEAFF
TRBD2	-	TRBV6-5	TRBJ2-5	TGTGCCAGTAGCGGGACCTCTCAAGAGACCCAGTACTTC	CASSGTSQETQYF
-	-	TRBV15	TRBJ1-2	TGTGCCACCAGCAGAGATAGTCCCCTAAACAACTATGGCTACACCTTC	CATSRDSPLNNYGYTF
TRBD1	-	TRBV27	TRBJ2-6	TGTGCCAGCAGTTCCCGGGACAGGCCTTCTGGGGCCAACGTCCTGACTTTC	CASSSRDRPSGANVLTF
TRBD1	few	TRBV10-3	TRBJ2-2	TGTGCCATCAACCCGACAGGGCTGGGCACCGGGGAGCTGTTTTTT	CAINPTGLGTGELFF
TRBD1	-	TRBV5-1	TRBJ1-6	TGCGCCAGCAGCTTGAACAGGGGCCCGAATTCACCCCTCCACTTT	CASSLNRGPNSPLHF
-	-	TRBV12-5	TRBJ1-1	TGTGCTAGTGGCCGGGGGATGAACACTGAAGCTTTCTTT	CASGRGMNTEAFF
TRBD1	once	TRBV5-1	TRBJ2-2	TGCGCCAGCAGCTTGGGGGACAGGGTCATTCCCGGGGAGCTGTTTTTT	CASSLGDRVIPGELFF
TRBD1	-	TRBV19	TRBJ1-1	TGTGCCAGTACTGCCGGGACAGGGAAACCCACTGAAGCTTTCTTT	CASTAGTGKPTEAFF
-	-	TRBV2	TRBJ1-5	TGTGCCAGCAGGACGACAGGTTCGGGCAATCAGCCCCAGCATTTT	CASRTTGSGNQPQHF
-	few	TRBV9	TRBJ1-3	TGTGCCAGCAGCGTCCGGGACACCATATATTTT	CASSVRDTIYF
-	-	TRBV9	TRBJ1-2	TGTGCCAGCAGCGTAGCGCAGAATGGCTACACCTTC	CASSVAQNGYTF
TRBD1	-	TRBV29-1	TRBJ1-1	TGCAGCGTTCGAAGGGACAGGGTCAACACTGAAGCTTTCTTT	CSVRRDRVNTEAFF
TRBD2	-	TRBV19	TRBJ2-2	TGTGCCAGTAGCGGCCGGGTAGCGGGGGGGCCATGGACCGGGGAGCTGTTTTTT	CASSGRVAGGPWTGELFF
TRBD1	-	TRBV19	TRBJ1-5	TGTGCCAGTAGTAGGGGATCCGGGACAGGGGTGGGCAATCAGCCCCAGCATTTT	CASSRGSGTGVGNQPQHF
-	-	TRBV30	TRBJ1-2	TGTGCCTGGAGTCCGGACAGTATAAGCGGCTACACCTTC	CAWSPDSISGYTF
-	-	TRBV19	TRBJ1-5	TGTGCCAGTGCTCCAGGAAGCAATCAGCCCCAGCATTTT	CASAPGSNQPQHF
-	-	TRBV6-1	TRBJ2-5	TGTGCCAGCAGTGAGGCTTTGGCAGGTCAAGAGACCCAGTACTTC	CASSEALAGQETQYF
TRBD1	-	TRBV29-1	TRBJ1-2	TGCAGCGTTGGAACAGGGCGACAGGGCCCCCTTTATGGCTACACCTTC	CSVGTGRQGPLYGYTF
-	-	TRBV19	TRBJ1-5	TGTGCCAGTAGTTGGGGGGAACGCAATCAGCCCCAGCATTTT	CASSWGERNQPQHF
-	-	TRBV4-2	TRBJ1-2	TGTGCCAGCAGCCAAGTTGAAGGGGTCTTTCGGGGCTACACCTTC	CASSQVEGVFRGYTF
TRBD2	-	TRBV9	TRBJ2-5	TGTGCCAGCAGCGTAGCGGGGGGGCCTATGGAGACCCAGTACTTC	CASSVAGGPMETQYF
TRBD1	-	TRBV30	TRBJ1-1	TGTGCCTGGAGTCCTGGACAGGGGGTAGGGAACACTGAAGCTTTCTTT	CAWSPGQGVGNTEAFF
TRBD2	-	TRBV5-1	TRBJ2-3	TGCGCCAGCAGCTTGATCTCGGGACTAGGCGCAGATACGCAGTATTTT	CASSLISGLGADTQYF
TRBD1	-	TRBV5-1	TRBJ2-7	TGCGCCAGCAGATCGCTACAGGGGGGTTGGGAGCAGTACTTC	CASRSLQGGWEQYF
TRBD2	once	TRBV7-9	TRBJ2-1	TGTGCCAGCAGCTTTAGCGGGGGATGGGGCAATGAGCAGTTCTTC	CASSFSGGWGNEQFF
TRBD1	-	TRBV30	TRBJ1-4	TGTGCCTGGAGACCGGGACAGGGGACTGAAAAACTGTTTTTT	CAWRPGQGTEKLFF
TRBD2	-	TRBV27	TRBJ2-7	TGTGCCAGCAGTTTATTTGCTAGCGGGGGGCCCTCCTACGAGCAGTACTTC	CASSLFASGGPSYEQYF
-	-	TRBV27	TRBJ1-1	TGTGCCAGCAGTTCGATGGACAGCTACACTGAAGCTTTCTTT	CASSSMDSYTEAFF
TRBD1	-	TRBV2	TRBJ2-7	TGTGCCAGCTCCCCCCCGACAGGGGCCTACGAGCAGTACTTC	CASSPPTGAYEQYF
-	-	TRBV7-3	TRBJ2-3	TGTGCCAGCAGCTTCACGGGGGTCCCTAGCACAGATACGCAGTATTTT	CASSFTGVPSTDTQYF
-	once	TRBV2	TRBJ1-5	TGTGCCAGCAGTGAACGGTCTGCAGGGGGCAATCAGCCCCAGCATTTT	CASSERSAGGNQPQHF
TRBD2	-	TRBV9	TRBJ2-1	TGTGCCAGCAGCGTAGCCCCAGCGGGGGGGGATGAGCAGTTCTTC	CASSVAPAGGDEQFF
-	-	TRBV5-1	TRBJ2-5	TGCGCCAGCAGCTTGGCGGGATTACAAGAGACCCAGTACTTC	CASSLAGLQETQYF
TRBD2	few	TRBV9	TRBJ2-1	TGTGCCAGCAGCGTAGGTTCCCTAGCGGGGGCCCACAATGAGCAGTTCTTC	CASSVGSLAGAHNEQFF
TRBD2	-	TRBV10-3	TRBJ2-5	TGTGCCATCAGTGAGGGACTAGCGGGGGCCCAAGAGACCCAGTACTTC	CAISEGLAGAQETQYF
-	-	TRBV18	TRBJ2-3	TGTGCCAGCTCGGCAAACCAGGGAATTAGCACAGATACGCAGTATTTT	CASSANQGISTDTQYF
-	-	TRBV19	TRBJ1-6	TGTGCCAGTAGTATCCCCCGACAGGACAATTCACCCCTCCACTTT	CASSIPRQDNSPLHF
-	-	TRBV5-1	TRBJ1-6	TGCGCCAGCAGGCAACGGGGGGAAGGATCACCCCTCCACTTT	CASRQRGEGSPLHF
-	-	TRBV3-1/TRBV3-2	TRBJ2-6	TGTGCCAGCAGCCCTCTCCAGAACTCTGGGGCCAACGTCCTGACTTTC	CASSPLQNSGANVLTF
TRBD1	-	TRBV3-1/TRBV3-2	TRBJ1-2	TGTGCCAGCAGCCAGCAGGGGGAGTATGGCTACACCTTC	CASSQQGEYGYTF